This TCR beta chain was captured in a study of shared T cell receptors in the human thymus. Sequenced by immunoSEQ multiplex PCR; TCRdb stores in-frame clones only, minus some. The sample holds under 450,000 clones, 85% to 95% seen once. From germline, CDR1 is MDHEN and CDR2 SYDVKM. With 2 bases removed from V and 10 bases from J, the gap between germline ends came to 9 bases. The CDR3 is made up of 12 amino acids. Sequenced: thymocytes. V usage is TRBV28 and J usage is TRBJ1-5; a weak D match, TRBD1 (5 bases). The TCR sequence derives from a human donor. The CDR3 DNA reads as TGTGCCAGCAGTTTAGATGGACAACCCCAGCATTTT. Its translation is CASSLDGQPQHF. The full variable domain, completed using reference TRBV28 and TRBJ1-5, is DVKVTQSSRYLVKRTGEKVFLECVQDMDHENMFWYRQDPGLGLRLIYFSYDVKMKEKGDIPEGYSVSREKKERFSLILESASTNQTSMYLCASSLDGQPQHFGDGTRLSIL.